Below are 25 T cell receptor beta chains sequenced from a single sample in a study of blood T cell repertoires in COVID-19. Assay: immunoSEQ multiplex PCR; the TCRdb copy retains only in-frame clones and omits some. The sample yields tens of thousands of clones, around four fifths seen once. Sequenced input: peripheral blood. These receptors were collected from a human donor in a cohort sampled during active COVID-19.

The gene calls are TRBV18 and TRBJ2-7; possibly TRBD2 for D (6 bases). The length of the CDR3 is 14 residues. Deletions cut 1 base from V and 5 bases from J, with 12 bases between. Germline CDR1 KGHSH, CDR2 LQKENI. CDR3 coding DNA: TGTGCCAGCTCACCACAGGCGGGGCAAAACGAGCAGTACTTC. Its protein is CASSPQAGQNEQYF.

The gene calls are TRBV7-6 and TRBJ2-7; TRBD2 is a possible D gene (6 bases). The CDR3 loop spans 15 amino acids. Looked up from germline, CDR1 is SGHVS and CDR2 is FNYEAQ. The V gene lost 1 base and the J gene lost 7 bases, with 17 bases spanning the gap. CDR3 nucleotide sequence: TGTGCCAGCAGCTTAGTACCCGGGAGCCCTTGGGAGCAGTACTTC. This encodes CASSLVPGSPWEQYF.

The rearrangement uses TRBV28 and TRBJ1-1; tentative D call: TRBD1 (5 bases). The CDR3 covers 15 residues. V lost 8 bases, J lost 4 bases, and 20 bases lay in between. CDR1 and CDR2 from the germline V gene are MDHEN and SYDVKM. The CDR3 nucleotides are TGTGCCAGCGGTCGGACTGGGTGGGGGGGCACTGAAGCTTTCTTT. Its translation is CASGRTGWGGTEAFF.

This rearrangement joins TRBV5-1 to TRBJ2-1, with 13 bases aligning to TRBD2. From germline, CDR1 is SGHRS and CDR2 YFSETQ. J gave up 5 bases and V 7 bases, and 6 bases lay outside the gene matches. This CDR3 region has 15 residues. The CDR3 here is CASAPGLAGDNEQFF. In nucleotides, the CDR3 is TGCGCCAGCGCCCCCGGACTAGCGGGGGACAATGAGCAGTTCTTC.

The chain couples TRBV24-1 to TRBJ1-2, with 11 nucleotides matching TRBD1. The CDR3 is 15 amino acids. Unmatched junction bases numbered 4, after V lost 4 bases and J lost 4 bases. Per the germline V gene, CDR1 is KGHDR and CDR2 is SFDVKD. The DNA of the CDR3 is TGTGCCACCAGTGAACCGGGACAGGGGGTCTATGGCTACACCTTC. This codes for CATSEPGQGVYGYTF.

The chain has TRBV5-1 and TRBJ2-6; D ambiguous. This CDR3 region has 17 residues. CDR1 is SGHRS and CDR2 is YFSETQ in the germline V gene. Trimming stripped 1 base from V and 1 base from J, with 12 bases between. CDR3 in amino acids: CASSLRSPSSGANVLTF. In DNA, the CDR3 is TGCGCCAGCAGCTTGCGGAGTCCTAGTTCTGGGGCCAACGTCCTGACTTTC.

The rearrangement uses TRBV29-1 and TRBJ2-5; a possible D gene is TRBD1 (5 bases). V dropped 6 bases and J dropped 1 base, with 12 bases sitting between them. The germline CDR1 and CDR2 sequences are SQVTM and ANQGSEA. The CDR3 has 13 amino acids. CDR3 region: CSVQDTRQETQYF. The CDR3 DNA follows: TGCAGCGTGCAGGACACCCGCCAAGAGACCCAGTACTTC. The whole variable domain, filled in from reference TRBV29-1 and TRBJ2-5, reads SAVISQKPSRDICQRGTSLTIQCQVDSQVTMMFWYRQQPGQSLTLIATANQGSEATYESGFVIDKFPISRPNLTFSTLTVSNMSPEDSSIYLCSVQDTRQETQYFGPGTRLLVL.

The chain couples TRBV19 to TRBJ2-7; the match to TRBD1 covers 7 bases. CDR3 length equals 15 residues. Trimming took 6 bases from V and 0 from J; bases not matched to a gene: 8. The germline CDR1 and CDR2 sequences are LNHDA and SQIVND (reference sequence). The CDR3 loop reads CASSIVAGGSYEQYF. The CDR3 DNA follows: TGTGCCAGTAGCATCGTGGCAGGGGGCTCCTACGAGCAGTACTTC.

The genes are TRBV4-1 and TRBJ2-2, with D tentatively TRBD1 (6 bases). Germline CDR1 is MGHRA and CDR2 is YSYEKL. Trimming cost V 5 bases and J 7 bases, with 23 bases left between them. The CDR3 is 17 residues long. The CDR3 is CASSVPTSGTFRGELFF. In DNA, the CDR3 is TGCGCCAGCAGCGTACCGACCTCCGGGACATTCCGCGGGGAGCTGTTTTTT.

In the case of this clone: The germline gene is not matched at one end of the junction; a read error may be the cause. The V gene is TRBV11-3, the J gene TRBJ2-7, with TRBD1 as a possible D gene (6 bases). The V gene's germline CDR1 is SGHNT and CDR2 YENEEA. The CDR3 extends over 12 amino acids. CDR3 nucleotides: TGTGCCAGCAGCTCCGTTGGACAGCCGAAGTTCTTC. Translated: CASSSVGQPKFF.

This clone appeared once. The chain carries TRBV6-6 and TRBJ2-7, with TRBD1 matching over 7 bases. The CDR3 extends over 14 amino acids. Germline CDR1 is MNHNY and CDR2 is SVGAGI (reference sequence). The trim removed 1 base at V and 6 bases at J, leaving 6 bases unmatched. The CDR3: CASSYLENRGEQYF. CDR3 DNA: TGTGCCAGCAGTTACTTGGAAAACAGGGGCGAGCAGTACTTC.

The chain recombines TRBV6-5 with TRBJ2-3, with a possible D match to TRBD1 (5 bases). Looked up from germline, CDR1 is MNHEY and CDR2 is SVGAGI. The CDR3 sequence is 14 residues long. V lost 11 bases to trimming and J lost 2 bases, with 17 bases between them. The CDR3 loop is CAAQGSPSTDTQYF. CDR3 coding DNA: TGTGCCGCCCAGGGCAGCCCGTCCACAGATACGCAGTATTTT.

This chain joins TRBV5-1 and TRBJ2-1; TRBD1 matches at 7 bases. The junction had 4 bases not matched to a gene; V was cut back by 4 bases and J by 6 bases. Germline loops: CDR1 SGHRS, CDR2 YFSETQ. The CDR3 spans 13 residues. CDR3 nucleotide sequence: TGCGCCAGCAGCAACAGGGGAACCAATGAGCAGTTCTTC. Translation: CASSNRGTNEQFF.

This clone has just one count. This sequence joins TRBV7-3 and TRBJ2-2; 12 positions agree with TRBD2. This CDR3 is 17 amino acids long. Germline V CDR1 and CDR2: SGHTA, FQGTGA. The junction had 6 bases not matched to a gene; V was cut back by 3 bases and J by 4 bases. CDR3 sequence reads: CASSFGLAGPGTGELFF. CDR3 DNA sequence: TGTGCCAGCAGCTTTGGACTAGCGGGGCCGGGCACCGGGGAGCTGTTTTTT.

The chain couples TRBV6-2 or TRBV6-3 to TRBJ2-2; 8 positions match TRBD1. Germline values: CDR1 MNHEY, CDR2 SVGEGT. This CDR3 region has 15 residues. V was pared by 6 bases and J by 0 bases, with 3 bases of the junction left unmatched. The CDR3 region is CASSPQGANTGELFF. The CDR3 DNA is TGTGCCAGCAGCCCACAGGGGGCGAACACCGGGGAGCTGTTTTTT.

This clone was found a few times. Here the CDR3 reads CASSGGTGNNSPLHF. CDR3 nucleotide sequence: TGTGCCAGCAGCGGTGGGACAGGGAATAATTCACCCCTCCACTTT. This chain uses TRBV9 with TRBJ1-6, with 9 bases aligning to TRBD1. The ends lost 3 bases at V and 5 bases at J; junction bases unmatched: 3. The germline gives CDR1 SGDLS, CDR2 YYNGEE. The CDR3 covers 15 residues.

Details on this clone: Within the sample, other DNA sequences also encode this same CDR3. V and J are TRBV11-2 and TRBJ2-3; TRBD1 is a possible D gene (5 bases). In germline, CDR1 is SGHAT, CDR2 FQNNGV. The CDR3 length is 13 residues. The V and J ends lost 5 bases and 4 bases respectively, with 10 bases between them. CDR3 nucleotide sequence: TGTGCCAGCAGCCGAGCAGGGCCAGATACGCAGTATTTT. It codes for CASSRAGPDTQYF.

This clone was seen a few times. The V gene is TRBV15, the J gene TRBJ1-1; D is uncertain. The CDR3 sequence is 16 residues long. Trimming pared 0 bases from V and 2 bases from J, leaving 13 bases between. Germline CDR1 reads LNHNV; CDR2 reads YYDKDF (reference sequence). The CDR3 loop is CATSREISDTNTEAFF. The CDR3 DNA reads as TGTGCCACCAGCAGAGAAATATCAGACACTAACACTGAAGCTTTCTTT. Full variable domain (missing parts from reference TRBV15 and TRBJ1-1): DAMVIQNPRYQVTQFGKPVTLSCSQTLNHNVMYWYQQKSSQAPKLLFHYYDKDFNNEADTPDNFQSRRPNTSFCFLDIRSPGLGDTAMYLCATSREISDTNTEAFFGQGTRLTVV.

This chain uses TRBV30 with TRBJ2-1; no firm D call. The germline gives CDR1 GTSNPN, CDR2 SVGIG (reference sequence). Between the trimmed V and J ends, which lost 0 bases and 5 bases, there was a span of 8 bases. The CDR3 length is 13 residues. The DNA of the CDR3 is TGTGCCTGGAGTGTATCCAGCGACAATGAGCAGTTCTTC. It translates to CAWSVSSDNEQFF.

V usage is TRBV5-1 and J usage is TRBJ2-5; tentative D call: TRBD2 (7 bases). CDR3 length: 14 residues. Germline CDR1 reads SGHRS; CDR2 reads YFSETQ. Trimming took 0 bases from V and 5 from J, leaving 11 bases between them. The CDR3 bases are TGCGCCAGCAGCTTGGTGCGGGGGCGGGAGACCCAGTACTTC. The encoded protein is CASSLVRGRETQYF.

The chain joins TRBV6-6 to TRBJ1-5; possible D gene TRBD1, 6 bases. This CDR3 comprises 16 residues. Germline values: CDR1 MNHNY, CDR2 SVGAGI (reference sequence). Trimming shortened V by 5 bases and J by 3 bases, and 17 bases separated the two germline ends. The CDR3 reads CASSPKQGTVNQPQHF. The CDR3 nucleotides read TGTGCCAGCAGTCCGAAACAGGGAACGGTCAATCAGCCCCAGCATTTT.

The rearrangement links TRBV10-3 to TRBJ2-3; the D is unclear. The CDR3 extends over 15 amino acids. The V gene lost 8 bases and the J gene lost 3 bases, with 18 bases spanning the gap. Germline lookup yields CDR1 ENHRY and CDR2 SYGVKD. CDR3 bases: TGTGCCATCTCTGGGCCCAGGTTTGGTACAGATACGCAGTATTTT. Translation: CAISGPRFGTDTQYF.

The chain uses TRBV3-1 (or the pseudogene TRBV3-2) and TRBJ2-5, with 14 positions matching TRBD2. Germline loops: CDR1 LGHDT, CDR2 YNNKEL (reference sequence). The CDR3 is 17 amino acids. The V segment lost 1 base and the J segment 4 bases; nucleotides outside the gene matches: 5. The CDR3 is CASSQGLAGGPSETQYF. The CDR3 DNA is TGTGCCAGCAGCCAAGGACTAGCGGGGGGGCCGTCAGAGACCCAGTACTTC.

This clone has just a few counts. The rearrangement uses TRBV7-9 and TRBJ2-3; D is possibly TRBD2 (5 bases). This CDR3 has 14 residues. Germline CDR1 reads SEHNR; CDR2 reads FQNEAQ (reference sequence). The V end was cut by 5 bases, the J end by 6 bases, with 15 bases between. In DNA form, the CDR3 reads TGTGCCAGCAGCATCGGACTCCTCGAGGATACGCAGTATTTT. Translation: CASSIGLLEDTQYF.

The chain joins TRBV9 to TRBJ2-7, with 9 bases matching TRBD1. The CDR3 extends over 14 amino acids. The germline V gene encodes CDR1 SGDLS and CDR2 YYNGEE. V was clipped by 2 bases and J by 4 bases; unmatched bases: 4. The chain's CDR3 is CASSVGQGGYEQYF. The CDR3, as DNA: TGTGCCAGCAGCGTGGGACAGGGTGGGTACGAGCAGTACTTC.